This is a list of T cell receptor beta chains from one sample in a study of blood T cell repertoires in COVID-19. The table came from immunoSEQ multiplex PCR; TCRdb's copy has only in-frame clones and leaves some out. Altogether over 75,000 clones are present, 80% to 90% being singletons, with the ten largest covering around 20%. The specimen was peripheral blood. All receptors come from a woman aged 45-60 years with acute or convalescent COVID-19. Each CDR3 is given with its conserved first and last residue.

V	J	CDR3
TRBV18	TRBJ2-7	CASSPPLGTGGSYEQYF
TRBV14	TRBJ2-7	CASSQSRAAGWYEQYF
TRBV7-8	TRBJ2-1	CASSLSGVMYNEQFF
TRBV29-1	TRBJ1-5	CSVAGVGQPQHF
TRBV29-1	TRBJ2-1	CSASGRVADQQFF
TRBV12-3/TRBV12-4	TRBJ1-2	CAIRHGGYGYTF
TRBV30	TRBJ1-5	CAWSVLTGSPNQPQHF
TRBV19	TRBJ1-5	CASSRQNQPQHF
TRBV6-5	TRBJ2-1	CASSYQSRGDEQFF
TRBV18	TRBJ2-2	CASSRRLGADGELFF
TRBV4-3	TRBJ2-1	CASSQLPGGEQFF
TRBV14	TRBJ1-2	CASSQAARTREDGYTF
TRBV7-2	TRBJ1-2	CASSLAEWGLTANYGYTF
TRBV5-8	TRBJ2-2	CASSLTGPGELSF
TRBV14	TRBJ2-2	CASSQRYPGGSGELFF
TRBV15	TRBJ1-5	CATSRDLGGKRNQPQHF
TRBV7-2	TRBJ2-7	CASSSPRAGVGYPSYEQYF
TRBV28	TRBJ2-7	CASMPVFAYEQYF
TRBV7-2	TRBJ2-3	CASSFGSGGSLTDTQYF
TRBV7-6	TRBJ2-7	CASSLGTSGRAGDEQYF
TRBV27	TRBJ2-1	CASSSTGGLDNEQFF
TRBV9	TRBJ2-3	CASSVSTATDTQYF
TRBV30	TRBJ1-2	CAWSNTGYGYTF
TRBV7-2	TRBJ1-1	CASSLAAGGTEAFF
TRBV6-1	TRBJ2-2	CASSDSGVRELFF